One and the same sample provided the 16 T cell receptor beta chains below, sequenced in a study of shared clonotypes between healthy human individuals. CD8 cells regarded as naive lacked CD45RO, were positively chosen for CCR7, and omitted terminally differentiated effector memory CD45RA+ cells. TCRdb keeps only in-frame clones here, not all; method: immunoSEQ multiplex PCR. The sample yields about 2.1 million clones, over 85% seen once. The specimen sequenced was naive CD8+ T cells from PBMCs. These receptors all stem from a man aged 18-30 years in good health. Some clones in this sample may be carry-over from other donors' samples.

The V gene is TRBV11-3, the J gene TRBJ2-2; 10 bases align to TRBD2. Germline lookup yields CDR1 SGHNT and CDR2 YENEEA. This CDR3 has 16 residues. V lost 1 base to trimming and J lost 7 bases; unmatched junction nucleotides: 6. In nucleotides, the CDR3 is TGTGCCAGCAGCTTAGGAGCGGGAGGGCCCGACGGGGAGCTGTTTTTT. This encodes CASSLGAGGPDGELFF.

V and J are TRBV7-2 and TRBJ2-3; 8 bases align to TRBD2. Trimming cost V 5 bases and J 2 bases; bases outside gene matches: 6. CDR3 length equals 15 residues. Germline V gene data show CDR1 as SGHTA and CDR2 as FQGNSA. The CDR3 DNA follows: TGTGCCAGCAGCATTAGCGGGACGGACACAGATACGCAGTATTTT. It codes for CASSISGTDTDTQYF.

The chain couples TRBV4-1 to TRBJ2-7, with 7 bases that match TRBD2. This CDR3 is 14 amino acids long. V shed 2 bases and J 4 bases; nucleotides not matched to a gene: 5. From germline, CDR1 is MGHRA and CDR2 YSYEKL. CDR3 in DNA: TGCGCCAGCAGCCAATATGCTAGCGGTTACGAGCAGTACTTC. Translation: CASSQYASGYEQYF.

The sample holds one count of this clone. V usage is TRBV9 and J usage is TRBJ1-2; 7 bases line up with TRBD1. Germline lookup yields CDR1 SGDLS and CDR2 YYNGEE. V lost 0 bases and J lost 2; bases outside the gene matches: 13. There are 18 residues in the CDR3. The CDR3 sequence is CASSVGERRQGENYGYTF. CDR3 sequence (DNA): TGTGCCAGCAGCGTAGGAGAGAGGAGACAGGGAGAAAACTATGGCTACACCTTC.

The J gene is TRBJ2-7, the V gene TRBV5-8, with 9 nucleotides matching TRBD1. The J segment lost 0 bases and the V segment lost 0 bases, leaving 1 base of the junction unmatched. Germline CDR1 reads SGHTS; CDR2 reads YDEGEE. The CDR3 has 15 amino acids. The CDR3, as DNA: TGTGCCAGCAGCTTGGACAGGGGGCTCTCCTACGAGCAGTACTTC. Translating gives CASSLDRGLSYEQYF.

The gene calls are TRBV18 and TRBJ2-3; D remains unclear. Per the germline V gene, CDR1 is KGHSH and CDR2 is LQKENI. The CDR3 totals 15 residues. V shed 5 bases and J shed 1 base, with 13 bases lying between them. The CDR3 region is CASSSPGWGTDTQYF. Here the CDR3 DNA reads TGTGCCAGCTCATCCCCCGGTTGGGGCACAGATACGCAGTATTTT. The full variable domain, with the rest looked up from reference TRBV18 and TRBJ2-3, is NAGVMQNPRHLVRRRGQEARLRCSPMKGHSHVYWYRQLPEEGLKFMVYLQKENIIDESGMPKERFSAEFPKEGPSILRIQQVVRGDSAAYFCASSSPGWGTDTQYFGPGTRLTVL.

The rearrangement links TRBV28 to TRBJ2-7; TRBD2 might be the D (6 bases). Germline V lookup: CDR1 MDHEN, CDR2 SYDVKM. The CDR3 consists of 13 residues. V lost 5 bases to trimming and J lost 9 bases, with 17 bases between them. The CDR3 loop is CASSLRDFETQYF. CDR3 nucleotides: TGTGCCAGCAGTCTAAGGGACTTTGAAACGCAGTACTTC.

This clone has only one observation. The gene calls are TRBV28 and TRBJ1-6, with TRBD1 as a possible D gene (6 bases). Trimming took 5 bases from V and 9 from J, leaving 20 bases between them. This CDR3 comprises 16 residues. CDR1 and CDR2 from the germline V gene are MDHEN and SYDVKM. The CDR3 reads CASSISPRGGGSPLHF. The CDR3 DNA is TGTGCCAGCAGTATCTCCCCTAGGGGGGGCGGTTCACCCCTCCACTTT. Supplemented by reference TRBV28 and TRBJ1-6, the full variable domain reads DVKVTQSSRYLVKRTGEKVFLECVQDMDHENMFWYRQDPGLGLRLIYFSYDVKMKEKGDIPEGYSVSREKKERFSLILESASTNQTSMYLCASSISPRGGGSPLHFGNGTRLTVT.

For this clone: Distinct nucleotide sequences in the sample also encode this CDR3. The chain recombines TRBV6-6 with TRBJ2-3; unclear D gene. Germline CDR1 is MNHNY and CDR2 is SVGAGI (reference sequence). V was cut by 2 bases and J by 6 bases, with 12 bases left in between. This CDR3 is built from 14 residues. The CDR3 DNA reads TGTGCCAGCAGTTACCTCCTTTCCACCGATACGCAGTATTTT. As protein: CASSYLLSTDTQYF.

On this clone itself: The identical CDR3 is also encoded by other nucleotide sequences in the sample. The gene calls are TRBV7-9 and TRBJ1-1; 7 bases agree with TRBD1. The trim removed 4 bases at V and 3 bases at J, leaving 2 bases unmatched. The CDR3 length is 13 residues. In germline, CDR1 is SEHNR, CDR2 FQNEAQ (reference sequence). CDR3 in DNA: TGTGCCAGCAGCTATACAGGGGACACTGAAGCTTTCTTT. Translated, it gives CASSYTGDTEAFF.

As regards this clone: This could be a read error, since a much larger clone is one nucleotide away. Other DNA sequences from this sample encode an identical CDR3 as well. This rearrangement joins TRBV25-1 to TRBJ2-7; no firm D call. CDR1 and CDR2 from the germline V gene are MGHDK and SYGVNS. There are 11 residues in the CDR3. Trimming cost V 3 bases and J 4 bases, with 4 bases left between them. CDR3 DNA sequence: TGTGCCAGCAGTGACGGGTACGAGCAGTACTTC. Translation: CASSDGYEQYF.

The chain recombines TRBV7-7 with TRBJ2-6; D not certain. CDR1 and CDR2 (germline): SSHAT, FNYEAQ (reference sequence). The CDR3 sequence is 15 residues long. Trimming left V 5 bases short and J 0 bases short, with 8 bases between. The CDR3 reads CASSPILSGANVLTF. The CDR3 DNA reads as TGTGCCAGCAGCCCTATCCTCTCTGGGGCCAACGTCCTGACTTTC. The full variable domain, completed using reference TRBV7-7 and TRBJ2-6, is GAGVSQSPRYKVTKRGQDVTLRCDPISSHATLYWYQQALGQGPEFLTYFNYEAQPDKSGLPSDRFSAERPEGSISTLTIQRTEQRDSAMYRCASSPILSGANVLTFGAGSRLTVL.

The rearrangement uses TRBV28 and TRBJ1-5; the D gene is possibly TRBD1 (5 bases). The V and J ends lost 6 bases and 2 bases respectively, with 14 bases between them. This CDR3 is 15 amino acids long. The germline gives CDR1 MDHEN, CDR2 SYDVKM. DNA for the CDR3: TGTGCCAGCAGAGAGGGACTAGAAGGCAATCAGCCCCAGCATTTT. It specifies CASREGLEGNQPQHF. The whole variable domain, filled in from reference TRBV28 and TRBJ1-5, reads DVKVTQSSRYLVKRTGEKVFLECVQDMDHENMFWYRQDPGLGLRLIYFSYDVKMKEKGDIPEGYSVSREKKERFSLILESASTNQTSMYLCASREGLEGNQPQHFGDGTRLSIL.

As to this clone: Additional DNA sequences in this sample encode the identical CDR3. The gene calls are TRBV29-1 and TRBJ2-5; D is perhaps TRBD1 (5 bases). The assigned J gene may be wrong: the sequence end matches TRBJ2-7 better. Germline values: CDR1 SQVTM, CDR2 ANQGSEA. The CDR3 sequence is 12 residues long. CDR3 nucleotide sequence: TGCAGCGTTCTGACAGACTCTTACGAGCAGTACTTC. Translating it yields CSVLTDSYEQYF.

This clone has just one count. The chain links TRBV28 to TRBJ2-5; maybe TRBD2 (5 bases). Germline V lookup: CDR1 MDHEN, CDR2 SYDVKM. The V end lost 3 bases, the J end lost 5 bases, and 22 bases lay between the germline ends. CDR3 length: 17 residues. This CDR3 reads CASSFLVGSGIGETQYF. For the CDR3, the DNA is TGTGCCAGCAGTTTCTTGGTAGGATCGGGGATCGGGGAGACCCAGTACTTC. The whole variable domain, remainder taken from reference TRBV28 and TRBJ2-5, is DVKVTQSSRYLVKRTGEKVFLECVQDMDHENMFWYRQDPGLGLRLIYFSYDVKMKEKGDIPEGYSVSREKKERFSLILESASTNQTSMYLCASSFLVGSGIGETQYFGPGTRLLVL.

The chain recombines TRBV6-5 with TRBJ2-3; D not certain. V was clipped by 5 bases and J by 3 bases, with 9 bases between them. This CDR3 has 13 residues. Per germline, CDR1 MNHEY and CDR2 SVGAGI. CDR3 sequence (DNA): TGTGCCAGCAGTGACGGACCGACAGATACGCAGTATTTT. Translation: CASSDGPTDTQYF.